The clone carrying this TCR beta chain occurred once. Its antigen remains unknown. The table came from immunoSEQ multiplex PCR; TCRdb's copy has only in-frame clones and leaves some out. Of around 1.4 million clones listed, around 98.5% were seen once; the top ten hold approximately 0.38%. This record belongs to a study of shared clonotypes between healthy human individuals. Study outcomes and limitations: Tissues were not sampled, only blood, and their repertoires likely differ.

Sequencing used naive CD4+ T cells sorted from blood. The sample's subset: CD45RA+ positively selected. The clonotype comes from a man aged 25 to 40 in good health.

The CDR3 region has the DNA TGTGCCAGCAGCCCCGATTTACCCCGGAATGAGCAGTTCTTC. Protein product: CASSPDLPRNEQFF. The V gene is TRBV9, the J gene TRBJ2-1; D gene uncertain. Trimming took 4 bases from V and 7 from J, leaving 15 bases between them. Germline CDR1 SGDLS, CDR2 YYNGEE. The CDR3 totals 14 residues.